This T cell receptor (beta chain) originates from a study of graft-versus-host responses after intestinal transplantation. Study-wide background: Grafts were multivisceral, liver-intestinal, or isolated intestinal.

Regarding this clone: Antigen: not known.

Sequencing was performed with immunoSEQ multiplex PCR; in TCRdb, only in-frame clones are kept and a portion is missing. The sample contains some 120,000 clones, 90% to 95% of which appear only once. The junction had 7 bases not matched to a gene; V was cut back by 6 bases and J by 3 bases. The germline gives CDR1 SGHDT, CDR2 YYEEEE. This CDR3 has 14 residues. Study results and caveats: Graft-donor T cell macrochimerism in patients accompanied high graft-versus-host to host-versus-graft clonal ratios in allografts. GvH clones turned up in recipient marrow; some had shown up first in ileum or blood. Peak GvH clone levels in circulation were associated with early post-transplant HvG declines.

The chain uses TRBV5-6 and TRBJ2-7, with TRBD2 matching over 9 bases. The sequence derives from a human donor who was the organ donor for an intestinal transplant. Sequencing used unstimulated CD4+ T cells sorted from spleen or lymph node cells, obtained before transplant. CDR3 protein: CASNTLAGDYEQYF. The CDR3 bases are TGTGCCAGCAATACCTTAGCGGGAGACTACGAGCAGTACTTC.